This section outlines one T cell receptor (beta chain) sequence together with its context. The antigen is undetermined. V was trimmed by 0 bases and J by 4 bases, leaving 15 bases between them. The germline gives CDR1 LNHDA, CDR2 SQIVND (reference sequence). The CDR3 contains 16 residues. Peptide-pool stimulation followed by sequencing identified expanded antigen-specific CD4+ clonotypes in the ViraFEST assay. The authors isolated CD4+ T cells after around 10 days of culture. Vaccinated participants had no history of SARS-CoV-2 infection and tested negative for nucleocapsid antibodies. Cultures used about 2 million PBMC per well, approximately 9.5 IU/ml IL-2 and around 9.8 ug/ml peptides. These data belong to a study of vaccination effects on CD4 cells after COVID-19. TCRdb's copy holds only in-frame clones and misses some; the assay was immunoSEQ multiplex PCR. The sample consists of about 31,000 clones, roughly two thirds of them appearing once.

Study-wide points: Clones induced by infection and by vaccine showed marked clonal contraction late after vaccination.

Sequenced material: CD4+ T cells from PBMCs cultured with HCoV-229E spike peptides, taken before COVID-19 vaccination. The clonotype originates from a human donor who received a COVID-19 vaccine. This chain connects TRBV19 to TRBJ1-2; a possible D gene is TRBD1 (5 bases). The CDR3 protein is CASSIDHSQGLYGYTF. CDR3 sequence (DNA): TGTGCCAGTAGTATAGACCACTCCCAGGGCCTCTATGGCTACACCTTC.